This T cell receptor beta chain was captured in a study of shared clonotypes between healthy human individuals. Study-level background: The study used three CD4 naive, three CD4 memory, two CD8 naive and one CD8 memory plate per donor. Findings and limits, study-wide: It was the few donors that limited the genetic and exposure-history diversity represented. Naive subsets, compared against memory subsets, generally had larger estimated richness values.

Per the germline V gene, CDR1 is MDHEN and CDR2 is SYDVKM. This CDR3 comprises 13 residues. Trimming took 1 base from V and 7 from J, leaving 8 bases between them. Here immunoSEQ multiplex PCR was the method, and the copy in TCRdb shows in-frame clones only, minus some. The sample contains around 1,000,000 clones, approximately 75% of which appear only once. Subsets obtained from CD4+ cells comprised CD45RA+ naive and CD45RA-negative memory cells. A note on this clone: Its antigen is unidentified.

The receptor comes from a man between 18 and 29 years old in good health. Some clones in this sample may be carry-over from other donors' samples. The chain carries TRBV28 and TRBJ1-5; D remains unclear. Sequenced material: memory CD4+ T cells from PBMCs. Subset meaning: CD45RA-negative fraction. Here the CDR3 reads CASSLSGQQPQHF. CDR3 in DNA: TGTGCCAGCAGTTTATCGGGCCAACAGCCCCAGCATTTT. The full variable domain, rest sourced from reference TRBV28 and TRBJ1-5, is DVKVTQSSRYLVKRTGEKVFLECVQDMDHENMFWYRQDPGLGLRLIYFSYDVKMKEKGDIPEGYSVSREKKERFSLILESASTNQTSMYLCASSLSGQQPQHFGDGTRLSIL.